This TCR beta chain was profiled in a study of blood T cell repertoires in COVID-19. For the study at large: Whether acute or convalescent, the COVID-19 samples came from the United States, Italy and Spain. T cells, B-cell-depleted T cells, or PBMCs supplied cDNA or gDNA.

This clone was counted a few times. J lost 6 bases, V lost 8 bases, and 5 bases had no gene match. Germline CDR1 and CDR2: MDHEN and SYDVKM. The CDR3 contains 13 residues. Sequenced by immunoSEQ multiplex PCR; TCRdb stores in-frame clones only, minus some. The data show about 220,000 clones, about 91% seen once. Categorization into cohorts depended on clinical history that participants reported. The TCR originated in a woman aged 45-60 years with acute COVID-19. The gene calls are TRBV28 and TRBJ1-5; TRBD1 matches at 9 bases. Sequenced material: PBMCs or T cells enriched from blood (not recorded which). The chain's CDR3 is CASCTGGIQPQHF. The CDR3 DNA reads as TGTGCCAGCTGCACAGGGGGCATTCAGCCCCAGCATTTT. The variable domain in full, completed from reference TRBV28 and TRBJ1-5, reads DVKVTQSSRYLVKRTGEKVFLECVQDMDHENMFWYRQDPGLGLRLIYFSYDVKMKEKGDIPEGYSVSREKKERFSLILESASTNQTSMYLCASCTGGIQPQHFGDGTRLSIL.